Below are 11 T cell receptor beta chains sequenced from a single sample in a study of tumor-infiltrating lymphocytes in primary liver carcinoma. RNA isolated from unsorted whole blood supplied the blood RNA, with germline DNA also extracted. TCR beta cDNA was made from approximately 500 ng total RNA with a constant-region primer. ARM-PCR was slightly modified, and three nested multiplex PCR rounds with it gave rise to the TCR beta libraries. TRBV1-TRBV30 forward and Cbeta reverse primers drove the first two roughly 10-cycle rounds. TCRdb re-derived calls from the multiplex PCR reads in MiXCR, one entry per CDR3 protein. The table has approximately 340,000 distinct CDR3 sequences, approximately 64% seen once. Sequenced sample: peripheral blood. These receptors were collected from a man aged 35 to 55 with primary liver carcinoma and hepatitis B virus infection.

A remark on this clonotype: With a much larger clone just one base away, this may be a read error. The rearrangement uses TRBV12-3 or TRBV12-4 and TRBJ2-5; D gene unclear. The CDR3 contains 13 residues. V was trimmed by 1 base and J by 4 bases, leaving 7 bases between them. CDR3 nucleotides: TGTGCCAGCAGTTTAGGACACCGAGAGACCCAGTACTTC. This gives the protein CASSLGHRETQYF.

As regards this clonotype: One end of the junction is discordant with germline, which a read error may explain. The V call is TRBV11-3, the J call TRBJ2-2, with 8 bases aligning to TRBD1. The germline CDR1 and CDR2 sequences are SGHNT and YENEEA. This CDR3 region has 14 residues. The CDR3 sequence is CPSSFGQGGGELFF. CDR3 sequence (DNA): TGTCCCAGTAGCTTTGGACAGGGCGGCGGGGAGCTGTTTTTT.

This clonotype was counted ten times or more. The V and J genes are TRBV5-1 and TRBJ2-7, with TRBD1 matching over 9 bases. V was clipped by 4 bases and J by 5 bases; unmatched bases: 4. The germline V gene has CDR1 SGHRS and CDR2 YFSETQ. The CDR3 is made up of 13 amino acids. CDR3 residues: CASSPGQGNEQYF. The CDR3 nucleotides are TGCGCCAGCAGCCCGGGACAGGGCAACGAGCAGTACTTC.

The count of this clonotype is one. This may come from a read error, since a much larger clone is one base off. V is TRBV6-6 and J is TRBJ1-1; possible D gene TRBD1, 5 bases. Trimming took off 7 bases at V and 1 base at J, with 19 bases between the two ends. In germline, CDR1 is MNHNY, CDR2 SVGAGI (reference sequence). This CDR3 spans 16 amino acids. CDR3 sequence: CASNPGGSESNTEAFF. Here the CDR3 DNA reads TGTGCCAGCAACCCTGGGGGGAGCGAGTCGAACACTGAAGCTTTCTTT.

Concerning this clonotype itself: The final CDR3 position lacks the conserved phenylalanine or tryptophan, pointing to a likely read error. V and J are TRBV11-2 and TRBJ2-7, with D perhaps TRBD1 or TRBD2 (5 bases each). There are 14 residues in the CDR3. Per the germline V gene, CDR1 is SGHAT and CDR2 is FQNNGV. CDR3 DNA: TGTGCCAGCAACTTAGAGGGACGGCTCTACGAGCAGTACTAC. It translates to CASNLEGRLYEQYY.

The CDR3 region has the DNA TGTGCCAGCAGCGGCCGGGACCTATCCTACAATGAGCAGTTCTTC. It translates to CASSGRDLSYNEQFF. The rearrangement links TRBV13 to TRBJ2-1, with D perhaps matching TRBD1 or TRBD2 (5 bases each). The germline V and J ends were trimmed by 5 bases and 1 base, with 12 bases remaining between them. CDR1 and CDR2 (germline): PRHDT, FYEKMQ (reference sequence). This CDR3 contains 15 residues. The complete variable domain, with remaining parts taken from reference TRBV13 and TRBJ2-1, reads AAGVIQSPRHLIKEKRETATLKCYPIPRHDTVYWYQQGPGQDPQFLISFYEKMQSDKGSIPDRFSAQQFSDYHSELNMSSLELGDSALYFCASSGRDLSYNEQFFGPGTRLTVL.

V and J are TRBV14 and TRBJ1-6, with D perhaps TRBD1 (6 bases). This CDR3 comprises 15 residues. The germline V and J ends were trimmed by 3 bases and 10 bases, with 16 bases remaining between them. Germline loops: CDR1 SGHDN, CDR2 FVKESK. The CDR3 DNA follows: TGTGCCAGCAGCCATGTGGGACAACTGGGGTCACCCCTCCACTTT. Translation gives CASSHVGQLGSPLHF. Full variable domain (missing parts from reference TRBV14 and TRBJ1-6): EAGVTQFPSHSVIEKGQTVTLRCDPISGHDNLYWYRRVMGKEIKFLLHFVKESKQDESGMPNNRFLAERTGGTYSTLKVQPAELEDSGVYFCASSHVGQLGSPLHFGNGTRLTVT.

Concerning this clonotype: A much bigger clone sits one base away, suggesting this may be a read error. V and J are TRBV4-3 and TRBJ2-7, with D tentatively TRBD1 or TRBD2 (5 bases each). CDR3 length: 15 residues. Trimming stripped 1 base from V and 1 base from J, with 11 bases between. The V gene's germline CDR1 is LGHNA and CDR2 YSLEER. This CDR3 is CASSQADGASYEQYF. As DNA, the CDR3 is TGCGCCAGCAGCCAAGCGGACGGGGCTTCCTACGAGCAGTACTTC.

This clonotype was observed many times. The genes are TRBV30 and TRBJ2-1, with D uncertain. The germline V and J ends were trimmed by 4 bases and 3 bases, with 4 bases remaining between them. The CDR3 extends over 11 amino acids. The germline V gene has CDR1 GTSNPN and CDR2 SVGIG (reference sequence). The CDR3, as DNA: TGTGCCTGGAACGACTACAATGAGCAGTTCTTC. This encodes CAWNDYNEQFF. The full variable domain, in which reference TRBV30 and TRBJ2-1 provide the parts outside the CDR3, is SQTIHQWPATLVQPVGSPLSLECTVEGTSNPNLYWYRQAAGRGLQLLFYSVGIGQISSEVPQNLSASRPQDRQFILSSKKLLLSDSGFYLCAWNDYNEQFFGPGTRLTVL.

At least ten counts were recorded for this clonotype. The genes are TRBV6-2 or TRBV6-3 and TRBJ2-2, with 9 bases identical to TRBD1. The ends lost 2 bases at V and 3 bases at J; junction bases unmatched: 16. The germline CDR1 and CDR2 sequences are MNHEY and SVGEGT. The CDR3 runs 20 residues. The CDR3 loop reads CASSYRRDRDSLTHTGELFF. CDR3 sequence (DNA): TGTGCCAGCAGTTACCGGCGGGACAGGGATTCTCTCACCCACACCGGGGAGCTGTTTTTT.

As regards this clonotype: At one boundary the junction diverges from the germline segment, which might be a read error. In DNA form, the CDR3 reads TGTGCCAGCAGCATAGAGGGGACAGGTACGCAGTATTTT. Residues: CASSIEGTGTQYF. This chain uses TRBV11-1 with TRBJ2-3; TRBD1 agrees at 8 bases. The CDR3 totals 13 residues. Looked up from germline, CDR1 is SGHAT and CDR2 is FQDESV (reference sequence).